This entry lists 3 T cell receptor beta chains sequenced from one sample in a study of cytomegalovirus exposure and HLA in healthy donors. TCRdb's table, derived via immunoSEQ multiplex PCR, lists solely in-frame clones and lacks some. Found here are 140,000 to 150,000 clones, approximately 93% of them singletons; the top ten hold 0.6% to 0.8%. Sequencing was performed on PBMCs. The receptors derive from a man aged 18-30 years in good health and CMV-seronegative.

The CDR3 DNA reads TGTGCCAGCAGCTTAGGTAGGTTGCGGTCAGCCACAGATACGCAGTATTTT. It encodes CASSLGRLRSATDTQYF. This sequence joins TRBV5-4 and TRBJ2-3; D not certain. This CDR3 has 17 residues. V was pared by 2 bases and J by 2 bases, with 18 bases between. CDR1 and CDR2 (germline): SGHNT, YYREEE (reference sequence). The whole variable domain, remainder taken from reference TRBV5-4 and TRBJ2-3, is ETGVTQSPTHLIKTRGQQVTLRCSSQSGHNTVSWYQQALGQGPQFIFQYYREEENGRGNFPPRFSGLQFPNYSSELNVNALELDDSALYLCASSLGRLRSATDTQYFGPGTRLTVL.

The genes are TRBV19 and TRBJ1-5; D is unclear. Germline loops: CDR1 LNHDA, CDR2 SQIVND (reference sequence). The CDR3 is made up of 15 amino acids. The V gene lost 11 bases and the J gene lost 2 bases, with 19 bases spanning the gap. The CDR3 DNA reads TGTGCCTGCGGGAAGGCCCCTCGGGGCAATCAGCCCCAGCATTTT. It yields the protein CACGKAPRGNQPQHF.

This chain connects TRBV5-6 to TRBJ2-7; D gene ambiguous. Per germline, CDR1 SGHDT and CDR2 YYEEEE. The CDR3 has 14 residues. V was cut by 0 bases and J by 4 bases, with 11 bases left in between. CDR3 bases: TGTGCCAGCAGCTTGGACAGTGCACCTTACGAGCAGTACTTC. Amino acid sequence: CASSLDSAPYEQYF.